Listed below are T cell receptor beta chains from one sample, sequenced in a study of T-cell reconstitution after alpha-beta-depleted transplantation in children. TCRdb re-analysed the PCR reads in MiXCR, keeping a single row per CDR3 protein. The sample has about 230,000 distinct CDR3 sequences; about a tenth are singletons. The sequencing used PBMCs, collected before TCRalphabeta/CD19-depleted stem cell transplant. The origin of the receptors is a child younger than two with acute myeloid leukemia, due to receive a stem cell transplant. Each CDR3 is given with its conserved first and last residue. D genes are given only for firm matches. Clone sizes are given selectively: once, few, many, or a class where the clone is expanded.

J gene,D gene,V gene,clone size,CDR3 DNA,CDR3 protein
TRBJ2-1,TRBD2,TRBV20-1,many,TGCAGTGCTGACTTTAGCGGGAGGAGGTACAATGAGCAGTTCTTC,CSADFSGRRYNEQFF
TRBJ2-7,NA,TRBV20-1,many,TGCAGTGCTAGACAGGGCTCCTACGAGCAGTACTTC,CSARQGSYEQYF
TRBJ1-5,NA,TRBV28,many,TGTGCCAGCAAACTCGTCGGAAGATCACGGCCCCAGCATTTT,CASKLVGRSRPQHF
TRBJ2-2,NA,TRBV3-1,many,TGTGCCAGCAGCCCGAGACTAGTGAACACCGGGGAGCTGTTTTTT,CASSPRLVNTGELFF
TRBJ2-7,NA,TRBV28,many,TGTGCCAGCATCGGCACTTACTACGAGCAGTACTTC,CASIGTYYEQYF
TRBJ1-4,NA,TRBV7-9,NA,TGTGCCAGCGCCTGGGGCCCTGGTGAAAAACTGCTTTTT,CASAWGPGEKLLF
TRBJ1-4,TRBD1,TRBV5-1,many,TGCGCCAGCAGCCTTGGAGGGACAGCAACTAATGAAAAACTGTTTTTT,CASSLGGTATNEKLFF
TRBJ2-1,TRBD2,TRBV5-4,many,TGTGCCAGCAGCCTTGACTGGGGGGGTGGCAATGAGCAGTTCTTC,CASSLDWGGGNEQFF
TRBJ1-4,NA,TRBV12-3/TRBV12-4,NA,TGTGCCAGCAGTTTAACGGGGGCTTTGGATGAAAAACTGTTTTTT,CASSLTGALDEKLFF
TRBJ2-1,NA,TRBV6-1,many,TGTGCCAGCAGTGAAGGGCGGGCAAGCTCCTACAATGAGCAGTTCTTC,CASSEGRASSYNEQFF
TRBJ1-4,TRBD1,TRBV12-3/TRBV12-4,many,TGTGCCAGCTCCCGGGACAGGTTTGGGCCCGGCTCTAATGAAAAACTGTTTTTT,CASSRDRFGPGSNEKLFF
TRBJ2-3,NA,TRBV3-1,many,TGTGCCAGCAGCCAGACGACATTCCCGGGCGCAGATACGCAGTATTTT,CASSQTTFPGADTQYF
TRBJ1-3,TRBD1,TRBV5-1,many,TGCGCCAGCAGCGCCGGGACAGCTGGAAACACCATATATTTT,CASSAGTAGNTIYF